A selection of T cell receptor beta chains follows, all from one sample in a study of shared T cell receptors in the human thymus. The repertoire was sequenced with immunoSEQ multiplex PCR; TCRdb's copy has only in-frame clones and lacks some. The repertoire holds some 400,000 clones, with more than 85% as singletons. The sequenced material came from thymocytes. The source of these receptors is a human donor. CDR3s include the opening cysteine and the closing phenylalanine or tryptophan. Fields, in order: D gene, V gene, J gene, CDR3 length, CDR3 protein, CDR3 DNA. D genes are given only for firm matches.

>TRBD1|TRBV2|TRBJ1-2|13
CASRPGTGLGYTF
TGTGCCAGCAGACCCGGGACAGGCTTGGGCTACACCTTC
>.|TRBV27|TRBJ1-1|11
CASSSGTEAFF
TGTGCCAGCAGTTCAGGCACTGAAGCTTTCTTT
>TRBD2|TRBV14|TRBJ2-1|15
CASSQDGRETSEQFF
TGTGCCAGCAGCCAAGATGGGCGGGAGACAAGTGAGCAGTTCTTC
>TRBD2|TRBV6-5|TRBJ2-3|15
CASTLLAGVGDTQYF
TGTGCCAGCACTTTACTAGCGGGAGTGGGAGATACGCAGTATTTT
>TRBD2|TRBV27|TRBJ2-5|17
CASSPFGVAGGVETQYF
TGTGCCAGCAGTCCCTTTGGGGTAGCGGGAGGTGTTGAGACCCAGTACTTC
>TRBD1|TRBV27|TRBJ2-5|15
CASRIRGTLGETQYF
TGTGCCAGTAGAATCAGGGGGACCTTAGGAGAGACCCAGTACTTC
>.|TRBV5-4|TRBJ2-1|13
CASSQLTGAEQFF
TGTGCCAGCAGCCAACTCACAGGAGCGGAGCAGTTCTTC
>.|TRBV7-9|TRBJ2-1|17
CASSLANSGGDYNEQFF
TGTGCCAGCAGCTTAGCGAACTCCGGGGGCGACTACAATGAGCAGTTCTTC
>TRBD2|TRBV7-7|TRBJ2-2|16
CASSLSLAGVFGELFF
TGTGCTAGCAGCTTATCTCTAGCGGGAGTGTTCGGGGAGCTGTTTTTT
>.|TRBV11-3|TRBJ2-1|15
CASSLGPGKNNEQFF
TGTGCCAGCAGCTTAGGGCCGGGAAAGAACAATGAGCAGTTCTTC
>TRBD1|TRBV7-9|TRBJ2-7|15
CASSPRRDRGYEQYF
TGTGCCAGCAGTCCTAGAAGGGACAGGGGCTACGAGCAGTACTTC
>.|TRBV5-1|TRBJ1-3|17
CASSLGSDLTSGNTIYF
TGCGCCAGCAGCTTGGGTTCAGACCTGACCTCTGGAAACACCATATATTTT